The sequence of this TCR beta chain was determined in a study of T cell repertoires in cytomegalovirus infection. Study details: Selected CMV epitopes included recently identified HLA-C-restricted ones as well as well-studied HLA-B-restricted ones. CMV infection plus the matching HLA type was flagged by public TCR beta signatures.

TCRdb reprocessed the reads with MiXCR, giving one entry per CDR3 protein. The table lists approximately 470,000 distinct CDR3 sequences, roughly 46% of them singletons. With regard to this clonotype: The antigen is not known.

Sequenced here: cultured PBMCs, sampled from culture after CMV antigen stimulation. This sequence originates from a human donor in good health (CMV status not recorded). Some clones in this sample may be carry-over from other donors' samples.

DNA for the CDR3: TGTGCCAGCAGCTTAGGCATGAGTGGTGGGAACACTGAAGCTTTCTTT. Protein product: CASSLGMSGGNTEAFF. The V gene is TRBV7-2, the J gene TRBJ1-1; unclear D gene. Trimming cost V 1 base and J 1 base, with 13 bases left between them. The CDR3 extends over 16 amino acids. Germline V CDR1 and CDR2: SGHTA, FQGNSA.